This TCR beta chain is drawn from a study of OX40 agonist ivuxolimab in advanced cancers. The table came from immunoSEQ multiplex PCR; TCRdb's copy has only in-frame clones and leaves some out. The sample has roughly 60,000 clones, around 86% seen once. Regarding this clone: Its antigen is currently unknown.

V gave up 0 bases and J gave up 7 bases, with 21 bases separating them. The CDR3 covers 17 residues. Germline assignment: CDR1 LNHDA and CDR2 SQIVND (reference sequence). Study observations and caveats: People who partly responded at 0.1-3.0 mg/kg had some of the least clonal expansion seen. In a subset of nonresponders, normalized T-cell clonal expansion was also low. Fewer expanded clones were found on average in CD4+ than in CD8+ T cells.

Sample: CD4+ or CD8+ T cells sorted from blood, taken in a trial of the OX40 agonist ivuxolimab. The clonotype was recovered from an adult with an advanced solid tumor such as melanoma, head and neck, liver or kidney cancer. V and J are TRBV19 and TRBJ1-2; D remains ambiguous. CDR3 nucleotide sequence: TGTGCCAGTAGTATAGAGCGCTCACAGCAAAATCCCGGTGGCTACACCTTC. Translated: CASSIERSQQNPGGYTF.